This T cell receptor beta chain emerged from a study of OX40 agonist ivuxolimab in advanced cancers. Here immunoSEQ multiplex PCR was the method, and the copy in TCRdb shows in-frame clones only, minus some. The data show about 60,000 clones, with roughly four fifths seen just once and around 2.5% held by the top ten. Trimming cost V 1 base and J 4 bases, with 13 bases left between them. The CDR3 runs 15 residues. Germline V gives CDR1 SGHTA, CDR2 FQGTGA. This sequence originates from an adult with an advanced solid tumor such as melanoma, head and neck, liver or kidney cancer. The chain is built from TRBV7-3 and TRBJ2-5, with D unclear. Here the sequenced sample was CD4+ or CD8+ T cells sorted from blood, taken in a trial of the OX40 agonist ivuxolimab. CDR3 sequence: CASSLNAHLPETQYF. Here the CDR3 DNA reads TGTGCCAGCAGCTTAAATGCGCATCTCCCAGAGACCCAGTACTTC.